These 9 T cell receptor beta chains came from one sample sequenced in a study of T cells in localized non-small cell lung cancer. Assay used: immunoSEQ multiplex PCR; TCRdb lists only in-frame clones, some missing. The table has 6,500 to 9,000 clones, roughly 53% seen once. The starting material was lymph node tissue, obtained before any cancer treatment. These receptors originate from a female donor aged 60 or older with stage I lung adenocarcinoma.

To note about this clone: A read error may produce the germline difference seen at one junction end. This rearrangement joins TRBV4-1 to TRBJ1-2; a weak D match, TRBD1 (6 bases). Per germline, CDR1 MGHRA and CDR2 YSYEKL. This CDR3 has 14 residues. CDR3 in amino acids: CASSQEATGIGYTF. The CDR3 bases are TGCGCCAGTAGCCAAGAGGCCACAGGGATAGGCTACACCTTC.

There are a few counts of this clone. The junction and the germline gene differ at one end; a read error may be behind it. This chain connects TRBV4-1 to TRBJ1-6, with D maybe TRBD1 (6 bases). The CDR3 is made up of 17 amino acids. CDR1 MGHRA and CDR2 YSYEKL come from the germline V gene. In DNA, the CDR3 is TGCGTCAGCAGCCAGGAAACATCCGGGACATCTAATTCACCCCTCCACTTT. Amino acids: CVSSQETSGTSNSPLHF.

J is TRBJ2-2 and V is TRBV19; either TRBD1 or TRBD2 may fit D (5 bases each). Germline loops: CDR1 LNHDA, CDR2 SQIVND (reference sequence). The CDR3 is made up of 14 amino acids. The V end was cut by 10 bases, the J end by 4 bases, with 16 bases between. The CDR3 sequence: CAIRDQPGTGELFF. The CDR3 nucleotides read TGTGCCATCCGGGACCAACCTGGCACCGGGGAGCTGTTTTTT.

The chain links TRBV14 to TRBJ2-2; 10 bases fit TRBD2. CDR3 length: 16 amino acids. The germline CDR1 and CDR2 sequences are SGHDN and FVKESK. V was pared by 4 bases and J by 0 bases, with 2 bases of the junction left unmatched. The CDR3 nucleotides are TGTGCCAGCAGCCGAACTAGCGGGGCGAACACCGGGGAGCTGTTTTTT. Protein product: CASSRTSGANTGELFF.

V and J are TRBV4-1 and TRBJ2-1; D is possibly TRBD1 (5 bases). This CDR3 has 15 residues. Germline CDR1 is MGHRA and CDR2 is YSYEKL. Trimming stripped 4 bases from V and 5 bases from J, with 15 bases between. The CDR3 sequence is CASSPLGQGNNEQFF. CDR3 DNA sequence: TGCGCCAGCAGCCCCTTAGGACAAGGGAACAATGAGCAGTTCTTC.

This chain links TRBV19 with TRBJ1-5; 7 nucleotides match TRBD1. Looked up from germline, CDR1 is LNHDA and CDR2 is SQIVND (reference sequence). This CDR3 has 11 residues. With V trimmed by 6 bases and J by 13 bases, 6 bases remained unmatched. The chain's CDR3 is CASRYGQEQHF. The DNA of the CDR3 is TGTGCCAGTAGGTACGGACAGGAGCAGCATTTT.

The chain recombines TRBV18 with TRBJ1-5; 9 bases align to TRBD1. Germline values: CDR1 KGHSH, CDR2 LQKENI. This CDR3 region has 14 residues. Trimming removed 3 bases from V and 5 bases from J; junction bases left unmatched: 2. The CDR3 sequence is CASSPRQGDQPQHF. CDR3 bases: TGTGCCAGCTCACCTCGACAGGGGGATCAGCCCCAGCATTTT.

This chain uses TRBV18 with TRBJ1-1; possible D gene TRBD1, 5 bases. CDR3 length: 18 residues. The germline V gene encodes CDR1 KGHSH and CDR2 LQKENI. V was shortened by 2 bases and J by 2 bases, with 21 bases between the two germline ends. The CDR3, as DNA: TGTGCCAGCTCACCATTTCTCGTCCCTCGCAGGGAAAACACTGAAGCTTTCTTT. Protein: CASSPFLVPRRENTEAFF. Using reference TRBV18 and TRBJ1-1 for the parts outside the CDR3, the full variable domain is NAGVMQNPRHLVRRRGQEARLRCSPMKGHSHVYWYRQLPEEGLKFMVYLQKENIIDESGMPKERFSAEFPKEGPSILRIQQVVRGDSAAYFCASSPFLVPRRENTEAFFGQGTRLTVV.

This chain joins TRBV9 and TRBJ2-5; possible D gene TRBD2, 6 bases. The CDR3 runs to 13 residues. Germline V gives CDR1 SGDLS, CDR2 YYNGEE. Trimming pared 2 bases from V and 3 bases from J, leaving 8 bases between. As DNA, the CDR3 is TGTGCCAGCAGCGTGGGACTTAAAGAGACCCAGTACTTC. Translating gives CASSVGLKETQYF.